The next 7 T cell receptor beta chains were all read from a single sample in a study of blood T cells in healthy people across ages. Primed by a sample-barcoded 5' primer and a J-beta primer mix, a second PCR proceeded for about 7 to 12 cycles. One entry per CDR3 protein, called by TCRdb with MiXCR from the 5' RACE reads. The table includes about 800,000 distinct CDR3 sequences, roughly 25% detected once. This sample was also put to use in a study of T cells of mothers and their children.

What was sequenced was blood. The receptors were sampled from a boy between 10 and 17 years old in good health.

This chain uses TRBV29-1 with TRBJ1-1; no definite D call. V dropped 7 bases and J dropped 2 bases, with 11 bases sitting between them. This CDR3 has 12 residues. Germline CDR1 is SQVTM and CDR2 is ANQGSEA. The CDR3 bases are TGCAGCGCCCTCAGCCTAAACACTGAAGCTTTCTTT. Protein sequence: CSALSLNTEAFF.

The chain couples TRBV7-2 to TRBJ2-5, with TRBD1 as a possible D gene (5 bases). The J call may not be correct, given that the DNA end is closer to TRBJ2-7. This CDR3 comprises 15 residues. Germline-derived CDR1 and CDR2 are SGHTA and FQGNSA. The CDR3 is CASSFGRASSYEQYF. The CDR3 coding sequence is TGTGCCAGCAGCTTTGGCAGGGCGAGCTCCTACGAGCAGTACTTC.

The chain recombines TRBV28 with TRBJ2-7; 9 nucleotides match TRBD2. The germline V gene has CDR1 MDHEN and CDR2 SYDVKM. Trimming removed 3 bases from V and 4 bases from J; junction bases left unmatched: 7. The CDR3 extends over 15 amino acids. DNA for the CDR3: TGTGCCAGCAGTTTCTTAGCGGGAGTAGGGTACGAGCAGTACTTC. Translation gives CASSFLAGVGYEQYF.

The table lists this clonotype with a few counts. This chain uses TRBV28 with TRBJ1-1; D is perhaps TRBD1 (6 bases). Germline CDR1 reads MDHEN; CDR2 reads SYDVKM. V lost 9 bases to trimming and J lost 8 bases, with 19 bases between them. The CDR3 consists of 13 residues. The CDR3 nucleotides read TGTGCCAGTACCCGGGGGGCTAGGCTCGAAGCTTTCTTT. Amino acid sequence: CASTRGARLEAFF.

The V and J genes are TRBV3-1 and TRBJ2-5; TRBD2 aligns across 11 bases. Trimming removed 6 bases from V and 0 bases from J; junction bases left unmatched: 3. This CDR3 region has 15 residues. CDR1 is LGHDT and CDR2 is YNNKEL in the germline V gene (reference sequence). In DNA, the CDR3 is TGTGCCAGCAGACCTAGCGGGGGGAACCAAGAGACCCAGTACTTC. Amino acid sequence: CASRPSGGNQETQYF.

The CDR3 sequence is CASSPRDYPHGELFF. The CDR3 coding sequence is TGTGCCAGCAGCCCCCGGGACTACCCCCACGGGGAGCTGTTTTTT. The chain couples TRBV7-9 to TRBJ2-2; 7 bases fit TRBD2. Trimming took 5 bases from V and 7 from J; bases not matched to a gene: 10. This CDR3 is built from 15 residues. Germline CDR1 is SEHNR and CDR2 is FQNEAQ (reference sequence). Looking up the rest from reference TRBV7-9 and TRBJ2-2 gives the full variable domain: DTGVSQNPRHKITKRGQNVTFRCDPISEHNRLYWYRQTLGQGPEFLTYFQNEAQLEKSRLLSDRFSAERPKGSFSTLEIQRTEQGDSAMYLCASSPRDYPHGELFFGEGSRLTVL.

J is TRBJ2-4 and V is TRBV12-3 or TRBV12-4; a possible D gene is TRBD2 (6 bases). The CDR3 consists of 15 residues. With 6 bases removed from V and 0 bases from J, the gap between germline ends came to 12 bases. This chain's CDR3 is CASSRQAGAKNIQYF. The CDR3 DNA is TGTGCCAGCAGCCGGCAAGCGGGAGCCAAAAACATTCAGTACTTC.